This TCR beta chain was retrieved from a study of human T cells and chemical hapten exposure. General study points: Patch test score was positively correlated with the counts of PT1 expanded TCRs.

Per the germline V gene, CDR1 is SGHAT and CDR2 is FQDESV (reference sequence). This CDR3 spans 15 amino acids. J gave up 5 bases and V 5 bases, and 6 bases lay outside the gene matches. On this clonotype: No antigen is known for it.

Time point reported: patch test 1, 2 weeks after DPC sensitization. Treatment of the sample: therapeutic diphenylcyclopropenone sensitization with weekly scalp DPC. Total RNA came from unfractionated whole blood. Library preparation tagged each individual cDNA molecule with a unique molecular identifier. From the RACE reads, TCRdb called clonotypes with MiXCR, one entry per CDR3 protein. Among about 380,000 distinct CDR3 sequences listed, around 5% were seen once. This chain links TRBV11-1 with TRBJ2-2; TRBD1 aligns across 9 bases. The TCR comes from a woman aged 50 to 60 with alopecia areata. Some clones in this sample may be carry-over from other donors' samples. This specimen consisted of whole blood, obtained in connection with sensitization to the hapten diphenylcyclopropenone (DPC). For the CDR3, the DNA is TGTGCCAGCAGCCCCGGACAGGGGTGGACCGGGGAGCTGTTTTTT. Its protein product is CASSPGQGWTGELFF.